The present entry profiles one T cell receptor beta chain with its context. Trimming removed 5 bases at V and 3 bases at J, with 11 bases between. CDR3 length: 13 amino acids. From germline, CDR1 is SEHNR and CDR2 FQNEAQ (reference sequence). These data are taken from a study of OX40 agonist ivuxolimab in advanced cancers. Overall study context: Ivuxolimab, an agonistic anti-OX40 (CD134) antibody, was given to patients. Age averaged around 60 years (range roughly 23 to 79), and 82.7% were male.

The protocol was immunoSEQ multiplex PCR, while the TCRdb copy is restricted to in-frame clones and leaves out a portion. The table includes around 75,000 clones, roughly 80% detected once. Sequencing was performed on CD4+ or CD8+ T cells sorted from blood, taken in a trial of the OX40 agonist ivuxolimab. The chain links TRBV7-9 to TRBJ2-7, with D possibly being TRBD2 (6 bases). The TCR was taken from an adult with an advanced solid tumor such as melanoma, head and neck, liver or kidney cancer. In nucleotides, the CDR3 is TGTGCCAGCAGCCCTGGACTATTCTACGAGCAGTACTTC. It is translated as CASSPGLFYEQYF.